The clone carrying this T cell receptor (beta chain) was observed a few times. The V end lost 5 bases, the J end lost 2 bases, and 9 bases lay between the germline ends. The germline gives CDR1 SGHVS, CDR2 FQNEAQ. CDR3 length equals 14 residues. The source of the sample is a study of blood T cell repertoires in COVID-19. For the study at large: Specimens from acute and convalescent COVID-19 originated in the United States, Italy and Spain.

The table came from immunoSEQ multiplex PCR; TCRdb's copy has only in-frame clones and leaves some out. Of fewer than 25,000 clones listed, 65% to 90% are singletons. The origin of this receptor is a man aged 70-80 years with acute or convalescent COVID-19. V usage is TRBV7-8 and J usage is TRBJ1-4, with D uncertain. The sequenced sample consisted of peripheral blood. The CDR3 DNA reads TGTGCCAGCAGCCTTCACTCCACTAATGAAAAACTGTTTTTT. This encodes CASSLHSTNEKLFF. Full variable domain (missing parts from reference TRBV7-8 and TRBJ1-4): GAGVSQSPRYKVAKRGQDVALRCDPISGHVSLFWYQQALGQGPEFLTYFQNEAQLDKSGLPSDRFFAERPEGSVSTLKIQRTQQEDSAVYLCASSLHSTNEKLFFGSGTQLSVL.